These 14 T cell receptor beta chains came from one sample sequenced in a study of shared clonotypes between healthy human individuals. Repertoires were generated with immunoSEQ multiplex PCR, while TCRdb's copy carries only in-frame clones and drops some. The profile shows approximately 2.5 million clones, over 85% of them singletons. What was sequenced was naive CD4+ T cells from PBMCs. Subset in this sample: CD45RA+ positively selected. The receptors were gathered from a man younger than 30 in good health. Some clones in this sample may be carry-over from other donors' samples.

The chain combines TRBV5-6 with TRBJ1-1; no clear D gene. Trimming pared 5 bases from V and 4 bases from J, leaving 9 bases between. The CDR3 is made up of 12 amino acids. Germline V gene data show CDR1 as SGHDT and CDR2 as YYEEEE. Here the CDR3 DNA reads TGTGCCAGCAGGACTTGGGGCACTGAAGCTTTCTTT. It encodes CASRTWGTEAFF.

The chain links TRBV7-2 to TRBJ2-3; D may correspond to TRBD1 or TRBD2 (5 bases each). The V end was cut by 1 base, the J end by 2 bases, with 10 bases between. Germline V gene lookup returns CDR1 SGHTA and CDR2 FQGNSA. The CDR3 runs to 15 residues. The CDR3 sequence: CASSLVGPITDTQYF. In nucleotides, the CDR3 is TGTGCCAGCAGCTTAGTGGGACCAATCACAGATACGCAGTATTTT.

For this clone: This sample includes further DNA sequences coding for the same CDR3. The chain is built from TRBV9 and TRBJ2-1; 7 positions agree with TRBD1. V trimming: 0 bases; J trimming: 4 bases; junction bases outside the gene matches: 4. The germline V gene encodes CDR1 SGDLS and CDR2 YYNGEE. The CDR3 is made up of 15 amino acids. CDR3 loop: CASSVVGTAYNEQFF. CDR3 in DNA: TGTGCCAGCAGCGTAGTTGGGACAGCATACAATGAGCAGTTCTTC.

The V call is TRBV21-1, the J call TRBJ2-1; the table's D call TRBD2 went unverified against the DNA. TRBV21-1 is reported as a pseudogene. The CDR3 is 18 residues long. In DNA, the CDR3 is TGTGCCAGCAGCGCCCGGGGTACTAGCGGATTATACTACAATGAGCAGTTCTTC. Amino acid sequence: CASSARGTSGLYYNEQFF.

CDR3 residues: CASSLTSGSGDTQYF. The CDR3 coding sequence is TGTGCCAGCAGCTTGACTAGCGGGAGTGGCGATACGCAGTATTTT. This rearrangement joins TRBV5-4 to TRBJ2-3, with 11 bases fitting TRBD2. Germline V gene data show CDR1 as SGHNT and CDR2 as YYREEE (reference sequence). V lost 1 base and J lost 6; bases outside the gene matches: 4. The CDR3 covers 15 residues.

About this clone itself: The same CDR3 can be traced to other DNA sequences in this sample. V gene TRBV6-5 combines with J gene TRBJ1-5, with TRBD1 as a possible D gene (6 bases). Germline assignment: CDR1 MNHEY and CDR2 SVGAGI. This CDR3 has 15 residues. V lost 6 bases to trimming and J lost 1 base, with 13 bases between them. The CDR3 DNA reads TGTGCCAGCAGCCTCACAGGGCTAAGCAATCAGCCCCAGCATTTT. Protein sequence: CASSLTGLSNQPQHF.

This clone was seen once. The same CDR3 arises from other DNA sequences in this sample as well. The rearrangement uses TRBV28 and TRBJ2-3; D is ambiguous. The CDR3 has 12 amino acids. Deletions cut 6 bases from V and 2 bases from J, with 6 bases between. Per germline, CDR1 MDHEN and CDR2 SYDVKM. The CDR3 here is CASSGSTDTQYF. The CDR3 nucleotides read TGTGCCAGCAGCGGTTCCACAGATACGCAGTATTTT.

This clone was seen a few times. V is TRBV30 and J is TRBJ1-1; no definite D call. V gave up 3 bases and J gave up 0 bases, with 8 bases separating them. The length of the CDR3 is 13 residues. From germline, CDR1 is GTSNPN and CDR2 SVGIG (reference sequence). The CDR3 DNA sequence: TGTGCCTGGAGGCGGTCTATGAACACTGAAGCTTTCTTT. Its protein is CAWRRSMNTEAFF.

The chain links TRBV16 to TRBJ2-2; D could derive from TRBD1 or TRBD2 (5 bases each). The ends were cut back, 4 bases at V and 4 bases at J, with 19 bases in the middle. The CDR3 covers 17 residues. The germline CDR1 and CDR2 sequences are KGHSY and FQNENV. DNA for the CDR3: TGTGCCAGCAGCCGGATGTTCGGGACGGCTGGCACCGGGGAGCTGTTTTTT. It specifies CASSRMFGTAGTGELFF.

The chain couples TRBV19 to TRBJ2-5; 13 bases fit TRBD2. CDR1 and CDR2 (germline): LNHDA, SQIVND (reference sequence). The CDR3 contains 15 residues. Losses at the gene ends were 3 bases for V and 5 bases for J; bases not matched to a gene: 3. The CDR3, as DNA: TGTGCCAGTAGTATCGGACTAGCGGGAGAGGAGACCCAGTACTTC. Residues: CASSIGLAGEETQYF.

The rearrangement links TRBV19 to TRBJ2-3; 10 bases agree with TRBD1. V lost 5 bases, J lost 5 bases, and 10 bases stayed unmatched. The length of the CDR3 is 16 residues. Germline V gene lookup returns CDR1 LNHDA and CDR2 SQIVND (reference sequence). DNA of the CDR3: TGTGCCAGTAGTCCTACCGGGACAGGGGAGTTAGATACGCAGTATTTT. It specifies CASSPTGTGELDTQYF.

The genes are TRBV5-3 and TRBJ2-1; 8 nucleotides agree with TRBD2. TRBV5-3 is recorded as an ORF, its role being uncertain. The CDR3 runs 17 residues. Trimming removed 3 bases from V and 0 bases from J; junction bases left unmatched: 8. The CDR3 nucleotides read TGTGCCAGAAGCTATCTAGCGGGCCCGCCCTCCTACAATGAGCAGTTCTTC. Amino acid sequence: CARSYLAGPPSYNEQFF.

The CDR3 reads CASSGRGRTGELFF. CDR3 DNA sequence: TGCGCCAGCAGTGGTCGCGGGAGGACCGGGGAGCTGTTTTTT. The rearrangement joins TRBV5-1 to TRBJ2-2, with 8 bases fitting TRBD2. With 5 bases clipped from V and 5 bases from J, the junction kept 5 bases outside the gene matches. Germline V CDR1 and CDR2: SGHRS, YFSETQ. The CDR3 extends over 14 amino acids. The variable domain in full, with the rest retrieved from reference TRBV5-1 and TRBJ2-2, is KAGVTQTPRYLIKTRGQQVTLSCSPISGHRSVSWYQQTPGQGLQFLFEYFSETQRNKGNFPGRFSGRQFSNSRSEMNVSTLELGDSALYLCASSGRGRTGELFFGEGSRLTVL.

This clone appeared once. The chain employs TRBV7-2 and TRBJ1-3; 8 nucleotides match TRBD1. The trim removed 2 bases at V and 4 bases at J, leaving 7 bases unmatched. The CDR3 is made up of 16 amino acids. Germline V gene data show CDR1 as SGHTA and CDR2 as FQGNSA. CDR3 sequence: CASSLRQGAWGNTIYF. For the CDR3, the DNA is TGTGCCAGCAGCTTACGGCAGGGGGCCTGGGGAAACACCATATATTTT.